A selection of T cell receptor beta chains follows, all from one sample in a study of response to subunit inactivated influenza vaccine. TCRdb fed the RT-PCR reads into MiXCR, producing one record per CDR3 protein. The sample holds 450,000 to 600,000 distinct CDR3 sequences, 16% seen once. The sequencing here drew on CD4+ T cells sorted from PBMCs, taken less than 30 months after vaccination. The source of these receptors is a man between 50 and 75 years old who received an inactivated influenza vaccine. Both conserved end residues are part of each CDR3. D genes are given only for firm matches. The listing skips clone size in some rows; elsewhere it reads once, few, many or a size class.

CASSPSLGRGPVYGYTF TGTGCCAGCAGTCCCTCTTTGGGCAGGGGCCCGGTCTATGGCTACACCTTC TRBJ1-2 17 TRBV6-1 NA NA
CASSLDTGTDTQYF TGTGCCAGCAGCTTAGATACGGGTACTGATACGCAGTATTTT TRBJ2-3 14 TRBV11-3 few NA
CASSTLAEWHEQYF TGTGCCAGCAGTACACTAGCGGAGTGGCACGAGCAGTACTTC TRBJ2-7 14 TRBV6-2/TRBV6-3 few TRBD2
CATRHQGRTYEQYF TGTGCCACCCGCCACCAGGGGCGAACCTACGAGCAGTACTTC TRBJ2-7 14 TRBV10-3 NA NA
CASSSPIRPRMNTEAFF TGTGCCAGCAGCTCTCCGATCCGGCCCCGGATGAACACTGAAGCTTTCTTT TRBJ1-1 17 TRBV3-1 few NA
CSAVDRESEKLFF TGCAGCGCCGTCGACAGGGAAAGTGAAAAACTGTTTTTT TRBJ1-4 13 TRBV29-1 NA TRBD1
CASSLGAHEQYF TGTGCCAGCAGCTTAGGCGCCCACGAGCAGTACTTC TRBJ2-7 12 TRBV7-2 NA NA
CASSLVGARTEAFF TGTGCCAGCAGCTTAGTAGGGGCGCGAACTGAAGCTTTCTTT TRBJ1-1 14 TRBV7-2 few NA
CASRRTSSTYEQYF TGTGCCAGCAGGCGGACTAGTTCCACCTACGAGCAGTACTTC TRBJ2-7 14 TRBV6-1 few TRBD2
CASSQFPGPYFRIGYEQYF TGTGCCAGCAGCCAATTTCCGGGACCCTATTTTCGGATCGGTTACGAGCAGTACTTC TRBJ2-7 19 TRBV14 few NA